This TCR beta chain was identified in a study of T cells in Graves' hyperthyroidism and ophthalmopathy. The germline V and J ends were trimmed by 0 bases and 6 bases, with 14 bases remaining between them. The germline V gene encodes CDR1 LNHNV and CDR2 YYDKDF (reference sequence). The CDR3 length is 16 residues. Subjects aged 18 to 65 presented with newly diagnosed hyperthyroidism of less than 2 months' duration. This clonotype has more than one count but fewer than ten. Amplified regions were TCR beta CDR3 sequences from RNA transcripts. A first-round RT-PCR of the TCR CDR3 used the HTBI primer set. TCRdb itself ran the multiplex PCR reads through MiXCR, one entry per CDR3 protein. Seen here are 450,000 to 600,000 distinct CDR3 sequences, about 15% observed once, and the top ten hold approximately 14%.

V gene TRBV15 combines with J gene TRBJ1-4; a possible D gene is TRBD1 (6 bases). The sample comprised blood. This TCR was recovered from a woman in her thirties or forties with Graves' hyperthyroidism. Here the CDR3 reads CATSRDHVGADEKLFF. Here the CDR3 DNA reads TGTGCCACCAGCAGAGATCATGTGGGGGCGGATGAAAAACTGTTTTTT.